The entry below describes one T cell receptor (beta chain). What it binds is unknown. One junction end disagrees with the germline gene, perhaps due to a read error. CDR3 length: 10 residues. CDR1 is MNHNY and CDR2 is SVGAGI in the germline V gene (reference sequence). Individual TCR cDNA molecules each bore their own unique molecular identifier. TCRdb reprocessed the 5' RACE reads with MiXCR, giving one entry per CDR3 protein. The data contain 3,400 or so distinct CDR3 sequences, 14% to 15% of them seen just once; the ten biggest clones take up under 30%. The data belong to a study of spatial heterogeneity in lung cancer. Study-wide context: Correlation of TCR transcript counts in tumor regions with a T cell module score from matched bulk RNA-seq was strong. Regarding the study as a whole: For expanded intratumoral alpha and beta TCRs, counts tracked tumor mutation counts.

As to time point: sample taken at primary tumor resection. The input material, whole RNA from tumor, nontumor lung or frozen PBMC, was sequenced unsorted. The receptor's source is a female donor with early-stage non-small cell lung cancer. Sample: lung tumor tissue, taken at surgery. The genes are TRBV6-6 and TRBJ1-2; D may be TRBD1 (5 bases). As DNA, the CDR3 is TGTGCCAGCAGTGACAGCGCGCCTACATTC. As protein: CASSDSAPTF.